The sequence of this T cell receptor (beta chain) was determined in a study of metastatic and nonmetastatic thyroid tumors. Study overall: Where malignant and benign thyroid patients were concerned, repertoires were compared across blood and tumor or nodule tissue. Broader study findings: Malignant tumors reportedly showed significantly higher TCR beta diversity than benign nodules in both blood and tumor.

This CDR3 contains 13 residues. With 0 bases clipped from V and 5 bases from J, the junction kept 0 bases outside the gene matches. CDR1 is MNHEY, CDR2 SVGEGT, per germline. Each patient came to thyroid surgery without any prior treatment (of any kind). This clone is medium-sized within its sample. No antigen is known for it. Per the authors' pipeline: Building a distant-metastasis classifier for papillary thyroid cancer drew on CDR3 differences across clinicopathological groups. TCRdb re-analyzed the PCR reads using MiXCR. The V and J calls reflect TCRdb's pipeline rather than the authors' work. The sample gives tens of thousands of clones, roughly 19% of which show up once; around two fifths is in the top ten.

The rearrangement links TRBV6-2 or TRBV6-3 to TRBJ2-7; TRBD1 aligns across 8 bases. The sequence came from a female donor with papillary thyroid cancer or a benign thyroid nodule (not recorded which). Some clones in this sample may be carry-over from other donors' samples. Sequenced material: blood. The chain's CDR3 is CASSYSTGDEQYF. In nucleotides, the CDR3 is TGTGCCAGCAGTTACTCGACAGGGGACGAGCAGTACTTC.